This T cell receptor (beta chain) was sequenced for a study of T cell changes during pregnancy in multiple sclerosis. Method: immunoSEQ multiplex PCR; TCRdb's copy keeps in-frame clones and lacks some. The sample has some 30,000 clones, 80% to 90% seen once; the top ten hold about 8%. The ends were cut back, 3 bases at V and 5 bases at J, with 7 bases in the middle. Germline V CDR1 and CDR2: MNHEY, SMNVEV (reference sequence). The CDR3 consists of 13 residues. This clonotype originated in a female donor with multiple sclerosis, enrolled in a pregnancy study. The V call is TRBV27, the J call TRBJ2-2; D ambiguous. This specimen was CD8+ T cells from peripheral blood mononuclear cells, taken before pregnancy. This CDR3 reads CASSFDGTGELFF. CDR3 in DNA: TGTGCCAGCAGTTTCGACGGGACCGGGGAGCTGTTTTTT.